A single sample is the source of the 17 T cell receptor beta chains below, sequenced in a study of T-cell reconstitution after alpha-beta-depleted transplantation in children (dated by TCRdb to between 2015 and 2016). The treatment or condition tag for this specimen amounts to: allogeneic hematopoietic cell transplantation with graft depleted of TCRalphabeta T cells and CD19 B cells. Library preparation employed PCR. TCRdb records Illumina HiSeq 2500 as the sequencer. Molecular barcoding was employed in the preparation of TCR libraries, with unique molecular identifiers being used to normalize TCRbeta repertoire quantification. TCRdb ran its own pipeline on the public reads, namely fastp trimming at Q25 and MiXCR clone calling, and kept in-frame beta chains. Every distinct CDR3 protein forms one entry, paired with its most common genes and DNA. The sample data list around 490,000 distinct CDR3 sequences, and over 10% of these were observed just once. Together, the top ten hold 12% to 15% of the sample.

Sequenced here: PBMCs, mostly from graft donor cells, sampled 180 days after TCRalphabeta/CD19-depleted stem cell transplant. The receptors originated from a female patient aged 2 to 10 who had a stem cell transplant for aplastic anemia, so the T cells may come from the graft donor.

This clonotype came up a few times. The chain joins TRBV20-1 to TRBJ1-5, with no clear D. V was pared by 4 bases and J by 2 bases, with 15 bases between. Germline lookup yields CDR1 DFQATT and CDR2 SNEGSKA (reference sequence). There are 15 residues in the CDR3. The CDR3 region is CSAKRTERGNQPQHF. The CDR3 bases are TGCAGTGCTAAAAGGACGGAAAGAGGCAATCAGCCCCAGCATTTT.

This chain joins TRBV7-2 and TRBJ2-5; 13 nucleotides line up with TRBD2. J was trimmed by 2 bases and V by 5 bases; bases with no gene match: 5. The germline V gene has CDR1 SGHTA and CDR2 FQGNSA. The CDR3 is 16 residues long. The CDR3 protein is CASSPSGLAGQETQYF. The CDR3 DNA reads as TGTGCCAGCAGCCCATCGGGACTAGCGGGGCAAGAGACCCAGTACTTC.

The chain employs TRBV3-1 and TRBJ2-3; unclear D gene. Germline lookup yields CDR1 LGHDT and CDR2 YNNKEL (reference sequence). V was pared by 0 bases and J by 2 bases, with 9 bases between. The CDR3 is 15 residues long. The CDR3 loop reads CASSQERLSTDTQYF. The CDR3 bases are TGTGCCAGCAGCCAAGAGCGGCTATCCACAGATACGCAGTATTTT.

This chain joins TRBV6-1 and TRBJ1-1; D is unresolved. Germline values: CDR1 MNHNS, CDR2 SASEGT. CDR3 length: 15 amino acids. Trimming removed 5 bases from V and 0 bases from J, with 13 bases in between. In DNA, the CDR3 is TGTGCCAGCAGTCCCCGAACGAGAATGAACACTGAAGCTTTCTTT. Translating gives CASSPRTRMNTEAFF.

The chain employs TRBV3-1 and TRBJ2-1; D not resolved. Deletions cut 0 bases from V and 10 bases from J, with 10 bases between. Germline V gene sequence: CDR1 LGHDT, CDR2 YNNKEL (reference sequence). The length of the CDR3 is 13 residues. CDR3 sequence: CASSQDPVHEQFF. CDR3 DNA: TGTGCCAGCAGCCAAGATCCAGTTCACGAGCAGTTCTTC.

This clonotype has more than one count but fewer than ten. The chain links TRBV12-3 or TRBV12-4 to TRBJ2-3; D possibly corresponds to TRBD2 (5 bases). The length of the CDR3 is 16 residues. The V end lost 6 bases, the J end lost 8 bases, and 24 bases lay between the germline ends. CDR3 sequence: CASRHPGTREAGTQYF. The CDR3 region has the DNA TGTGCCAGCAGACACCCCGGAACTAGAGAGGCGGGTACGCAGTATTTT.

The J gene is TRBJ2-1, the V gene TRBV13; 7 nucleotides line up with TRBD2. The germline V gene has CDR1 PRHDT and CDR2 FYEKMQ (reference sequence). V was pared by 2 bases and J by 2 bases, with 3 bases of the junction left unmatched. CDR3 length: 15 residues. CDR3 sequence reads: CASSLFLAAYNEQFF. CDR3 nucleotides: TGTGCCAGCAGCTTATTTCTAGCGGCCTACAATGAGCAGTTCTTC.

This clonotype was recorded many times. The CDR3 DNA is TGTGCCAGCAGTTTAGGCCGGGGCGGGAGGTCCTACGAGCAGTACGTC. It yields the protein CASSLGRGGRSYEQYV. V gene TRBV12-3 or TRBV12-4 combines with J gene TRBJ2-7, with 8 bases matching TRBD2. The CDR3 is made up of 16 amino acids. V gave up 1 base and J gave up 1 base; unmatched junction bases: 6.

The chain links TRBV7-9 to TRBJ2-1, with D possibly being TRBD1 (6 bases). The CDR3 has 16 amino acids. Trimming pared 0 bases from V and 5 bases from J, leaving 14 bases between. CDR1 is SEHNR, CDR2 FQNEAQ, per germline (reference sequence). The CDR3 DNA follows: TGTGCCAGCAGCTTAGCGGGGGCAGGAGGACACAATGAGCAGTTCTTC. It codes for CASSLAGAGGHNEQFF.

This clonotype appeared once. For the CDR3, the DNA is TGTGCTAGTGGTCCGTTATTGGAGGAGCAGAACGAGCAGTACTTC. It translates to CASGPLLEEQNEQYF. The rearrangement links TRBV12-5 to TRBJ2-7, with D tentatively TRBD2 (5 bases). This CDR3 is built from 15 residues. V shed 5 bases and J shed 5 bases, with 19 bases lying between them. The germline gives CDR1 LGHNT, CDR2 FRNRAP.

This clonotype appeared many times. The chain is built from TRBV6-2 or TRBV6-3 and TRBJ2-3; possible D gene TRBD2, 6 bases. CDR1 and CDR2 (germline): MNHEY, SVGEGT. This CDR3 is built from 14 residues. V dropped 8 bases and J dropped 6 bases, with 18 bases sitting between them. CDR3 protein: CASLGKPAGDTQYF. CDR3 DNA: TGTGCCAGCCTTGGGAAGCCGGCGGGGGATACGCAGTATTTT.

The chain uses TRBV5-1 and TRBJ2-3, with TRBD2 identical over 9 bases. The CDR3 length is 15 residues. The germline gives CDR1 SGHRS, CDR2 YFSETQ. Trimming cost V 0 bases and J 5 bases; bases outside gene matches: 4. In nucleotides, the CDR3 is TGCGCCAGCAGCTTGGCGGCGGGAGGGCTAGATACGCAGTATTTT. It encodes CASSLAAGGLDTQYF.

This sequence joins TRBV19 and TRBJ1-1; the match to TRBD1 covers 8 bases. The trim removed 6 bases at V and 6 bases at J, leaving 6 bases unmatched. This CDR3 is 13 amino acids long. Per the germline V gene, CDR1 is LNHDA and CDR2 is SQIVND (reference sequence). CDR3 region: CASSWDRLPEAFF. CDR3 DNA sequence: TGTGCCAGTAGCTGGGACAGGTTGCCTGAAGCTTTCTTT.

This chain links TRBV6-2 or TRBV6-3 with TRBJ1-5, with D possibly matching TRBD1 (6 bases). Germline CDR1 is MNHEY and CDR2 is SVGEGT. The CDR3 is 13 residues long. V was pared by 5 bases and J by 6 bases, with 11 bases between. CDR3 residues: CASSRTASQPQHF. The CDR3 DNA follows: TGTGCCAGCAGTAGGACAGCGAGTCAGCCCCAGCATTTT.

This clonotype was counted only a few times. Here the CDR3 reads CASSGDRGYEQYV. The CDR3 DNA reads as TGTGCCAGCTCAGGGGACAGGGGCTACGAGCAGTACGTC. The chain couples TRBV18 to TRBJ2-7; 10 bases are shared with TRBD1. Trimming removed 5 bases from V and 3 bases from J; junction bases left unmatched: 1. CDR1 is KGHSH and CDR2 is LQKENI in the germline V gene. CDR3 length equals 13 residues.

The CDR3 is CASSYPLPHRSPLHF. The CDR3 DNA follows: TGTGCCAGCAGTTACCCGCTTCCACATCGTTCACCCCTCCACTTT. The chain couples TRBV6-2 or TRBV6-3 to TRBJ1-6; D remains ambiguous. This CDR3 is built from 15 residues. Germline CDR1 reads MNHEY; CDR2 reads SVGEGT. V was pared by 2 bases and J by 9 bases, with 14 bases between.

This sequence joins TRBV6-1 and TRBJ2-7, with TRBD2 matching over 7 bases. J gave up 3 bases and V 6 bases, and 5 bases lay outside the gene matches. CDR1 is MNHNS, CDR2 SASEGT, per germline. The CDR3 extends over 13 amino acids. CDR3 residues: CASSSRDYYEQYF. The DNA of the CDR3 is TGTGCCAGCAGCAGCCGGGACTACTACGAGCAGTACTTC.